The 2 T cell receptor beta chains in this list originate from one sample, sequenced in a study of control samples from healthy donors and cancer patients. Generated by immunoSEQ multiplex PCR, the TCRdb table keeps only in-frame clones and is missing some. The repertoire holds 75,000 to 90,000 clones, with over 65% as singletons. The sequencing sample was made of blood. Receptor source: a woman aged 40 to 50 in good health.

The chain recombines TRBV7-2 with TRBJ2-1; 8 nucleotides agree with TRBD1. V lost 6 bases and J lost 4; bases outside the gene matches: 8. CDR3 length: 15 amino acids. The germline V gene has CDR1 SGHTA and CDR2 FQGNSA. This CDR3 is CASRGQVGIYNEQFF. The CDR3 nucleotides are TGTGCCAGCAGGGGACAGGTGGGGATTTACAATGAGCAGTTCTTC.

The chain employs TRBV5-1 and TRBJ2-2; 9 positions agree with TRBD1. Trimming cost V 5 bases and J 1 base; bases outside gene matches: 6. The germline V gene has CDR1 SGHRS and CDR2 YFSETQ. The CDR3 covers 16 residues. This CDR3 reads CASRPPGQGNTGELFF. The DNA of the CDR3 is TGCGCCAGCAGGCCCCCGGGACAGGGGAACACCGGGGAGCTGTTTTTT.